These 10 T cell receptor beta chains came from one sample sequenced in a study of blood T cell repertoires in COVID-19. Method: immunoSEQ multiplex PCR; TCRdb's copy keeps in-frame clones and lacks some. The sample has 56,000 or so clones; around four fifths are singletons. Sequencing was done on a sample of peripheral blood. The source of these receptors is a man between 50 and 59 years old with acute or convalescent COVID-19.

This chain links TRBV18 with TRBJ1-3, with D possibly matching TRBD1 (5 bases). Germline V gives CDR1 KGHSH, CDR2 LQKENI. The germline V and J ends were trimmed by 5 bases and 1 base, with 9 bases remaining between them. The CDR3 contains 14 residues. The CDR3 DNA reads TGTGCCAGCTCATCGGACATATCTGGAAACACCATATATTTT. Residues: CASSSDISGNTIYF.

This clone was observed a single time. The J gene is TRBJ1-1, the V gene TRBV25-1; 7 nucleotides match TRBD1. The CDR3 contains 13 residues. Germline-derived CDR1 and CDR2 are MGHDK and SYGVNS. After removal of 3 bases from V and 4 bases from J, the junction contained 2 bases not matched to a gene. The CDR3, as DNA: TGTGCCAGCAGTGAGACAGGGTTCACTGAAGCTTTCTTT. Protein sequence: CASSETGFTEAFF.

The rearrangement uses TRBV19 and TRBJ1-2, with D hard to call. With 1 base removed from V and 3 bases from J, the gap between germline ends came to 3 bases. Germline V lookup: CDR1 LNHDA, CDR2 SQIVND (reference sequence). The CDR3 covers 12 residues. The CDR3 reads CASSIADYGYTF. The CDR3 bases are TGTGCCAGTAGTATAGCAGACTATGGCTACACCTTC.

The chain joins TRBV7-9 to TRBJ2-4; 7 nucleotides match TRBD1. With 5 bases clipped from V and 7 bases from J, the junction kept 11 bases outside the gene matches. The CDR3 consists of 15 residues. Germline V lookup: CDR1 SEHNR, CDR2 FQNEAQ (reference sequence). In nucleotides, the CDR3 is TGTGCCAGCAGCCACCCGACAGGGTGGGGGAACATTCAGTACTTC. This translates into CASSHPTGWGNIQYF.

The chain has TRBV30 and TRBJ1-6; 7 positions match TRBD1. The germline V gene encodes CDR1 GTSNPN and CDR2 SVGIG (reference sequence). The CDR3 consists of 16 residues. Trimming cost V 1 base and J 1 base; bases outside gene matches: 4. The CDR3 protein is CAWSGAGGSYNSPLHF. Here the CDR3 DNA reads TGTGCCTGGAGTGGAGCAGGGGGTTCCTATAATTCACCCCTCCACTTT.

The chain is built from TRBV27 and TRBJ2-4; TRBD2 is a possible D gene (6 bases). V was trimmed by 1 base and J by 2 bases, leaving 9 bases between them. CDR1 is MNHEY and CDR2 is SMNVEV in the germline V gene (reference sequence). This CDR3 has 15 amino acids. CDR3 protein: CASSLYGGSKNIQYF. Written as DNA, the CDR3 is TGTGCCAGCAGTTTATATGGGGGGTCCAAAAACATTCAGTACTTC.

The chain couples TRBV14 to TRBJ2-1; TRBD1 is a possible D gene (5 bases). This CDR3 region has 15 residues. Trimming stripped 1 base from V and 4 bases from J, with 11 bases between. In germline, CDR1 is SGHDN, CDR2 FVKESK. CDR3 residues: CASSQGGSYYNEQFF. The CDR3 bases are TGTGCCAGCAGCCAAGGGGGCTCCTATTACAATGAGCAGTTCTTC.

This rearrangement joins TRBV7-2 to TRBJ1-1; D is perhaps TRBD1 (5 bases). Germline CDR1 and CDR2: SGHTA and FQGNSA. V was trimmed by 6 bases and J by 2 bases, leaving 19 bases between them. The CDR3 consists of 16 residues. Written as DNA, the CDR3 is TGTGCCAGCAGTGTTCGTTCTATCAGGGAAAACACTGAAGCTTTCTTT. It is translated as CASSVRSIRENTEAFF.

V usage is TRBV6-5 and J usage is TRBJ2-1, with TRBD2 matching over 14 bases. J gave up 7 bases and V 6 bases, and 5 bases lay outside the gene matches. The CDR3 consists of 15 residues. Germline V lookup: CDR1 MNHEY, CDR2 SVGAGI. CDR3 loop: CASSAGTSGRNEQFF. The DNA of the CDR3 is TGTGCCAGCAGCGCCGGGACTAGCGGGAGAAATGAGCAGTTCTTC.

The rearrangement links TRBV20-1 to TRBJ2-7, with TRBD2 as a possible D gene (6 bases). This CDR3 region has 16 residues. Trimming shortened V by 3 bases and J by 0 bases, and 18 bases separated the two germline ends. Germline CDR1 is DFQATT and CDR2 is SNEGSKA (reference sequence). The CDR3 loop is CSASAPGGSRSYEQYF. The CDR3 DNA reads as TGCAGTGCTAGTGCACCTGGGGGGTCCCGCTCCTACGAGCAGTACTTC.